The clone carrying this T cell receptor (beta chain) was seen a few times. What it binds is unknown. This sample is drawn from a study of T-cell memory formation after mild COVID-19. The overall study: Largely donor-specific sequence clusters came from two donors. Study-level findings and limits: Pre-infection memory already had some responding clones, implying cross-reactive memory joined.

CDR3 length: 15 amino acids. Trimming took 1 base from V and 4 from J, leaving 11 bases between them. The germline CDR1 and CDR2 sequences are SEHNR and FQNEAQ (reference sequence). MiXCR, run by TCRdb on the 5' RACE reads, gives a single entry per CDR3 protein. The sample has about 440,000 distinct CDR3 sequences, over 15% seen once. The sequence derives from an adult woman who had mild COVID-19 (a few samples of this study predate the infection). Cell type and time point are not known. The source material was PBMCs or a T cell subset sorted from them (not recorded which). The chain employs TRBV7-9 and TRBJ2-1; D possibly corresponds to TRBD2 (6 bases). CDR3 nucleotides: TGTGCCAGCAGCTTAGGTAGCGGATTTTACAATGAGCAGTTCTTC. This codes for CASSLGSGFYNEQFF.